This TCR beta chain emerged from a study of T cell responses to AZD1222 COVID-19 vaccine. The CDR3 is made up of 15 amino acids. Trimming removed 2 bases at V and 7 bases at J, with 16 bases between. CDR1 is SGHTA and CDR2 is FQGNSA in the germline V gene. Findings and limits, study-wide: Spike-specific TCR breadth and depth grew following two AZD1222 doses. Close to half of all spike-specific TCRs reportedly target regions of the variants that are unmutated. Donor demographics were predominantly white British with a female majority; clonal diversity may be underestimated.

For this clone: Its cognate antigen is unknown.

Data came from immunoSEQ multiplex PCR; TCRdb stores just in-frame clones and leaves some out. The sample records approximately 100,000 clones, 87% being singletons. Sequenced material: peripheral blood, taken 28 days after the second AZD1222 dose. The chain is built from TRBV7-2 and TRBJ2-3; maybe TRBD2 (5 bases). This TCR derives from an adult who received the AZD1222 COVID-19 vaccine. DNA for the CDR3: TGTGCCAGCAGCTTAAGAGCGACTACTCGCTATACGCAGTATTTT. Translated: CASSLRATTRYTQYF.